This T cell receptor (beta chain) is drawn from a study of CD4 and CD8 cells across lung adenocarcinoma regions. TCRdb re-derived calls from the PCR reads in MiXCR, one entry per CDR3 protein. The profile shows 5,500 to 7,000 distinct CDR3 sequences, less than 60% of them singletons. By share, this clonotype ranks as medium-sized. The CDR3 has 12 residues. V was clipped by 6 bases and J by 11 bases; unmatched bases: 6. Per germline, CDR1 MNHEY and CDR2 SVGAGI. The patients had localized lung adenocarcinoma, a non-small cell subtype. The V gene is TRBV6-5, the J gene TRBJ2-3; 9 nucleotides align to TRBD2. Sequencing input: CD8+ T cells from the margin of a lung tumor. This TCR came from a male donor with lung adenocarcinoma. The CD4 and CD8 labels of this study may be unreliable. CDR3 sequence: CASRLAGAVQYF. The CDR3 DNA sequence: TGTGCCAGCAGATTAGCGGGGGCTGTGCAGTATTTT.